These 17 T cell receptor beta chains originate from one sample sequenced in a study of blood T cell repertoires in COVID-19. Assay used: immunoSEQ multiplex PCR; TCRdb lists only in-frame clones, some missing. The table lists more than 200,000 clones, around four fifths of them singletons, with 10% in the top ten. The sequencing input was peripheral blood. These receptors were collected from a woman older than 75 with COVID-19, enrolled during active disease.

This chain links TRBV5-5 with TRBJ2-5; 9 bases map to TRBD1. Germline trimming cut 1 base from V and 4 bases from J; bases unmatched to any gene: 5. This CDR3 is built from 15 residues. Germline V gene lookup returns CDR1 SGHKS and CDR2 YYEKEE (reference sequence). CDR3 region: CASSLNTGGIETQYF. Written as DNA, the CDR3 is TGTGCCAGCAGCTTGAACACAGGGGGCATAGAGACCCAGTACTTC.

This clone was seen a handful of times. The chain carries TRBV3-1 (or the pseudogene TRBV3-2) and TRBJ2-7; 7 bases map to TRBD1. This CDR3 region has 14 residues. V lost 6 bases, J lost 0 bases, and 5 bases stayed unmatched. Germline V gives CDR1 LGHDT, CDR2 YNNKEL (reference sequence). The CDR3 DNA sequence: TGTGCCAGCAGTCGGGACAGAAGCTCCTACGAGCAGTACTTC. The encoded protein is CASSRDRSSYEQYF.

The chain uses TRBV9 and TRBJ2-1, with 13 bases that match TRBD2. The CDR3 runs 16 residues. Germline V lookup: CDR1 SGDLS, CDR2 YYNGEE. The trim removed 4 bases at V and 5 bases at J, leaving 6 bases unmatched. CDR3 nucleotide sequence: TGTGCCAGCAGCACCAGGACTAGCGGGGGAAACAATGAGCAGTTCTTC. This encodes CASSTRTSGGNNEQFF.

The J gene is TRBJ1-1, the V gene TRBV3-1 (or the pseudogene TRBV3-2); D uncertain. With 1 base removed from V and 6 bases from J, the gap between germline ends came to 15 bases. Germline lookup yields CDR1 LGHDT and CDR2 YNNKEL (reference sequence). This CDR3 spans 15 amino acids. In nucleotides, the CDR3 is TGTGCCAGCAGCCAAGTCTCTCGGGGTAGGGCTGAAGCTTTCTTT. It translates to CASSQVSRGRAEAFF.

This clone was seen more than once but under ten times. The chain couples TRBV2 to TRBJ1-3; unclear D gene. The germline V and J ends were trimmed by 3 bases and 0 bases, with 9 bases remaining between them. CDR3 length: 15 amino acids. Looked up from germline, CDR1 is SNHLY and CDR2 is FYNNEI. The CDR3 nucleotides read TGTGCCAGCAGTGATGGGCAAAGCTCTGGAAACACCATATATTTT. This codes for CASSDGQSSGNTIYF.

The chain is built from TRBV18 and TRBJ1-1; D perhaps matches TRBD1 (5 bases). Germline V gene lookup returns CDR1 KGHSH and CDR2 LQKENI. The V and J ends lost 5 bases and 0 bases respectively, with 13 bases between them. The CDR3 covers 15 residues. As DNA, the CDR3 is TGTGCCAGCTCAGCGGGGGTAGGAGTGAACACTGAAGCTTTCTTT. Encoded protein: CASSAGVGVNTEAFF. Full variable domain (outside the CDR3, taken from reference TRBV18 and TRBJ1-1): NAGVMQNPRHLVRRRGQEARLRCSPMKGHSHVYWYRQLPEEGLKFMVYLQKENIIDESGMPKERFSAEFPKEGPSILRIQQVVRGDSAAYFCASSAGVGVNTEAFFGQGTRLTVV.

The chain has TRBV7-2 and TRBJ2-5; 10 bases agree with TRBD2. The CDR3 length is 16 residues. After removal of 6 bases from V and 0 bases from J, the junction contained 7 bases not matched to a gene. The germline CDR1 and CDR2 sequences are SGHTA and FQGNSA. The CDR3 nucleotides are TGTGCCAGCAGAATACATAGCGGGGGGTACCAAGAGACCCAGTACTTC. The encoded protein is CASRIHSGGYQETQYF.

This clone appeared once. The chain uses TRBV19 and TRBJ1-5, with TRBD1 identical over 9 bases. J gave up 7 bases and V 6 bases, and 4 bases lay outside the gene matches. The CDR3 spans 13 residues. Germline V gene data show CDR1 as LNHDA and CDR2 as SQIVND (reference sequence). The CDR3 sequence is CASRGQGGQPQHF. The CDR3 DNA reads TGTGCCAGTAGGGGACAGGGTGGACAGCCCCAGCATTTT.

The chain combines TRBV5-1 with TRBJ2-5, with 12 bases matching TRBD2. The CDR3 runs to 16 residues. Germline CDR1 is SGHRS and CDR2 is YFSETQ. J gave up 3 bases and V 4 bases, and 7 bases lay outside the gene matches. The CDR3 spells CASSQTLAGGEETQYF. The CDR3 nucleotides are TGCGCCAGCAGCCAGACTCTAGCGGGGGGGGAAGAGACCCAGTACTTC.

The chain joins TRBV4-2 to TRBJ2-2, with a tentative D call TRBD1 (5 bases). The ends were cut back, 0 bases at V and 4 bases at J, with 15 bases in the middle. The CDR3 length is 17 residues. The germline V gene encodes CDR1 LGHNA and CDR2 YNFKEQ. The CDR3 reads CASSQETPGRGTGELFF. CDR3 DNA: TGTGCCAGCAGCCAAGAAACCCCAGGTAGGGGCACCGGGGAGCTGTTTTTT.

The chain uses TRBV3-1 (or the pseudogene TRBV3-2) and TRBJ1-2; D not certain. The germline V and J ends were trimmed by 1 base and 8 bases, with 14 bases remaining between them. Germline values: CDR1 LGHDT, CDR2 YNNKEL (reference sequence). CDR3 length equals 14 residues. Written as DNA, the CDR3 is TGTGCCAGCAGCCAAGGCCGGACTCGAGGCGGCTACACCTTC. This translates into CASSQGRTRGGYTF.

The rearrangement uses TRBV27 and TRBJ2-3, with D uncertain. The germline V gene has CDR1 MNHEY and CDR2 SMNVEV (reference sequence). V lost 4 bases and J lost 0, with 5 bases in between. The CDR3 length is 13 residues. The CDR3: CASSSPSTDTQYF. The CDR3 region has the DNA TGTGCCAGCAGTTCCCCTAGCACAGATACGCAGTATTTT.

This rearrangement joins TRBV6-5 to TRBJ2-4; D is ambiguous. CDR3 length: 15 residues. Per germline, CDR1 MNHEY and CDR2 SVGAGI. Trimming cost V 5 bases and J 0 bases, with 11 bases left between them. CDR3 DNA: TGTGCCAGCAGTCCCCTCAGCGAAGCCAAAAACATTCAGTACTTC. Protein sequence: CASSPLSEAKNIQYF.

This sequence joins TRBV6-5 and TRBJ1-1, with D tentatively TRBD1 (5 bases). Trimming took off 6 bases at V and 8 bases at J, with 13 bases between the two ends. The CDR3 covers 12 residues. Germline loops: CDR1 MNHEY, CDR2 SVGAGI. In nucleotides, the CDR3 is TGTGCCAGCAGGGCGACGACAGCCGAAGCTTTCTTT. Encoded protein: CASRATTAEAFF.

V usage is TRBV2 and J usage is TRBJ1-2; 8 bases are shared with TRBD1. This CDR3 has 14 residues. The trim removed 8 bases at V and 0 bases at J, leaving 5 bases unmatched. The germline V gene has CDR1 SNHLY and CDR2 FYNNEI. CDR3 bases: TGTGCCAGCCGGGACAGGCTAGCTAACTATGGCTACACCTTC. It specifies CASRDRLANYGYTF.

The chain links TRBV28 to TRBJ1-1; D not certain. The CDR3 length is 16 residues. Trimming removed 3 bases at V and 1 base at J, with 15 bases between. The germline CDR1 and CDR2 sequences are MDHEN and SYDVKM. The DNA for the CDR3 is TGTGCCAGCAGTTTTGGCCGGCGGGAAAGGAACACTGAAGCTTTCTTT. It is translated as CASSFGRRERNTEAFF.

This chain links TRBV4-2 with TRBJ1-5; D might be TRBD1 (5 bases). CDR1 is LGHNA and CDR2 is YNFKEQ in the germline V gene. This CDR3 is 17 amino acids long. V lost 1 base to trimming and J lost 2 bases, with 15 bases between them. The CDR3 reads CASSQGGGDLGNQPQHF. The CDR3 DNA sequence: TGTGCCAGCAGCCAAGGTGGAGGGGACTTGGGCAATCAGCCCCAGCATTTT.